One sample yielded the 29 T cell receptor beta chains listed below, sequenced in a study of circulating CD8 cells and anti-PD-1 response in melanoma. Using approximately 15 ng of total RNA, TCR libraries were made with the QIAseq Immune Repertoire TCR panel. From the reads, TCRdb called clonotypes with MiXCR, one entry per CDR3 protein. The data show around 570 distinct CDR3 sequences, 4.5% to 7% seen once. From live CD3+CD8+TCRalphabeta+ cells, four PD-1 and/or TIGIT subsets were sorted. The specimen was CD8+ T cells from PBMCs, collected at baseline or after one month of anti-PD-1 therapy (not recorded which). These receptors were collected from a human donor with melanoma.

A note on this clonotype: A much larger clone is a single base away; this may be a read error. Likely a read error: the CDR3 ends without its conserved phenylalanine or tryptophan. The chain carries TRBV28 and TRBJ2-5, with D possibly matching TRBD2 (6 bases). CDR3 length: 15 residues. Germline CDR1 and CDR2: MDHEN and SYDVKM. V was trimmed by 3 bases and J by 5 bases, leaving 16 bases between them. CDR3 nucleotides: TGTGCCAGCAGTTTGGAGGGCGACTGGTCGGAGACCCAGTACTAC. Protein: CASSLEGDWSETQYY.

This clonotype is medium-sized by share. The chain combines TRBV19 with TRBJ2-1, with TRBD2 matching over 7 bases. This CDR3 comprises 16 residues. With 7 bases clipped from V and 9 bases from J, the junction kept 18 bases outside the gene matches. CDR1 and CDR2 (germline): LNHDA, SQIVND (reference sequence). CDR3: CASTDTGTTVGLEQFF. The CDR3 DNA sequence: TGTGCCAGTACTGATACCGGGACTACGGTAGGCCTTGAGCAGTTCTTC.

The V gene is TRBV27, the J gene TRBJ2-7; no definite D call. Germline CDR1 reads MNHEY; CDR2 reads SMNVEV (reference sequence). The CDR3 contains 13 residues. The V gene lost 4 bases and the J gene lost 1 base, with 8 bases spanning the gap. Here the CDR3 DNA reads TGTGCCAGCAGTTCCCCCGGTTCCTACGAGCAGTACTTC. It codes for CASSSPGSYEQYF.

Notes on this clonotype: This may stem from a read error, because a much larger clone lies one nucleotide away. The rearrangement joins TRBV28 to TRBJ1-2; maybe TRBD1 (6 bases). This CDR3 spans 13 amino acids. Germline V gene data show CDR1 as MDHEN and CDR2 as SYDVKM. CDR3 sequence (DNA): TGTGCCAGCAGGTCCACAGGGATGATTGGCTGCACCTTC. Its translation: CASRSTGMIGCTF.

The gene calls are TRBV12-3 or TRBV12-4 and TRBJ1-1, with D possibly being TRBD1 (6 bases). V shed 7 bases and J shed 0 bases, with 12 bases lying between them. The CDR3 runs 14 residues. CDR3 amino acids: CASTPDRMNTEAFF. The CDR3 DNA reads TGTGCCAGCACCCCCGACAGGATGAACACTGAAGCTTTCTTT.

This clonotype was observed a few times. One end of the junction is discordant with germline, which a read error may explain. The chain is built from TRBV28 and TRBJ1-1; 7 nucleotides match TRBD1. This CDR3 has 16 amino acids. Germline values: CDR1 MDHEN, CDR2 SYDVKM. The CDR3 DNA follows: TGTGCCACGACCACTCCGACAGGGCGTGCTGGCACTGAAACTTTCTTT. Its translation is CATTTPTGRAGTETFF.

This clonotype is labeled medium-sized. The genes are TRBV25-1 and TRBJ2-1; tentatively, D is TRBD2 (6 bases). V gave up 0 bases and J gave up 0 bases, with 6 bases separating them. This CDR3 is 15 amino acids long. Looked up from germline, CDR1 is MGHDK and CDR2 is SYGVNS. The CDR3: CASSEYGGSYNEQFF. In DNA, the CDR3 is TGTGCCAGCAGTGAATACGGGGGCTCCTACAATGAGCAGTTCTTC. The entire variable domain, with the rest obtained from reference TRBV25-1 and TRBJ2-1, is as follows: EADIYQTPRYLVIGTGKKITLECSQTMGHDKMYWYQQDPGMELHLIHYSYGVNSTEKGDLSSESTVSRIRTEHFPLTLESARPSHTSQYLCASSEYGGSYNEQFFGPGTRLTVL.

Judged by abundance, this clonotype is medium-sized. The chain carries TRBV19 and TRBJ2-7; D is unresolved. CDR1 and CDR2 from the germline V gene are LNHDA and SQIVND (reference sequence). V was pared by 6 bases and J by 0 bases, with 9 bases between. The CDR3 consists of 13 residues. CDR3 loop: CASSSPSSYEQYF. In nucleotides, the CDR3 is TGTGCCAGTAGCTCACCGAGCTCCTACGAGCAGTACTTC. The full variable domain, rest sourced from reference TRBV19 and TRBJ2-7, is DGGITQSPKYLFRKEGQNVTLSCEQNLNHDAMYWYRQDPGQGLRLIYYSQIVNDFQKGDIAEGYSVSREKKESFPLTVTSAQKNPTAFYLCASSSPSSYEQYFGPGTRLTVT.

This clonotype occurred a few times. This sequence joins TRBV30 and TRBJ2-5; a weak D match, TRBD2 (6 bases). This CDR3 region has 15 residues. Germline V gene sequence: CDR1 GTSNPN, CDR2 SVGIG (reference sequence). V shed 0 bases and J shed 1 base, with 12 bases lying between them. This CDR3 is CAWSVGGLPQETQYF. The CDR3 DNA reads as TGTGCCTGGAGTGTAGGTGGACTACCCCAAGAGACCCAGTACTTC.

This clonotype is judged large. The V call is TRBV27, the J call TRBJ1-5; no definite D call. Trimming stripped 1 base from V and 0 bases from J, with 10 bases between. CDR3 length equals 16 residues. Germline V gene lookup returns CDR1 MNHEY and CDR2 SMNVEV (reference sequence). The CDR3 nucleotides read TGTGCCAGCAGTTTATTGGCGGCTAATAGCAATCAGCCCCAGCATTTT. Its translation: CASSLLAANSNQPQHF.

This clonotype is judged medium-sized (0.01 to 0.1%). The V gene is TRBV28, the J gene TRBJ2-7, with 11 bases identical to TRBD2. CDR1 MDHEN and CDR2 SYDVKM come from the germline V gene. The ends lost 2 bases at V and 2 bases at J; junction bases unmatched: 20. The CDR3 sequence is 21 residues long. This chain's CDR3 is CASSLRPRTPPRLAGTYEQYF. The CDR3, as DNA: TGTGCCAGCAGTTTAAGGCCGCGGACACCGCCCAGACTAGCGGGGACCTACGAGCAGTACTTC.

Judged by abundance, this clonotype is medium-sized. It is unclear where the CDR3 begins or ends on the DNA, so no DNA is shown, and the CDR3 is as TCRdb lists it. The chain recombines TRBV28 with TRBJ2-3. Germline values: CDR1 MDHEN, CDR2 SYDVKM. The CDR3 extends over 14 residues, inclusive of both ends. The CDR3 here is CASSSSRSTDTQYF.

By sample fraction, this clonotype is large (0.1 to 1%). This sequence joins TRBV7-3 and TRBJ2-6, with D hard to call. This CDR3 has 18 amino acids. Germline CDR1 reads SGHTA; CDR2 reads FQGTGA. Deletions cut 3 bases from V and 1 base from J, with 16 bases between. CDR3 loop: CASSFRNPGASGANVLTF. The CDR3 DNA follows: TGTGCCAGCAGCTTCCGAAATCCTGGCGCTTCTGGGGCCAACGTCCTGACTTTC.

This clonotype was seen a single time. One end of the junction fails to match germline, which may point to a read error. V usage is TRBV27 and J usage is TRBJ1-5; tentatively, D is TRBD1 (6 bases). CDR1 MNHEY and CDR2 SMNVEV come from the germline V gene (reference sequence). The CDR3 spans 14 residues. The CDR3 DNA reads TGTGCCAGCAGCCTCGGGGGGCTCAATCAGCCACAGCATTTT. Translating gives CASSLGGLNQPQHF.

This clonotype is categorized as large. The rearrangement uses TRBV4-2 and TRBJ2-6, with D possibly called TRBD1 or TRBD2 (5 bases each). Trimming left V 1 base short and J 2 bases short, with 9 bases between. Germline CDR1 is LGHNA and CDR2 is YNFKEQ. This CDR3 is built from 16 residues. The CDR3 loop is CASSQGEGTGANVLTF. The CDR3 nucleotides read TGTGCCAGCAGCCAAGGAGAGGGGACTGGGGCCAACGTCCTGACTTTC.

This clonotype is large in the sample. This chain joins TRBV7-3 and TRBJ2-1; D is unresolved. This CDR3 has 15 residues. Germline V CDR1 and CDR2: SGHTA, FQGTGA. The germline V and J ends were trimmed by 2 bases and 3 bases, with 11 bases remaining between them. Here the CDR3 reads CASSLAPAVYNEQFF. DNA of the CDR3: TGTGCCAGCAGCTTAGCCCCGGCAGTCTACAATGAGCAGTTCTTC.

This clonotype is medium-sized within its sample. CDR3: CASSLPRSYEQYF. The CDR3 DNA reads TGTGCCAGTAGCCTCCCGCGATCCTACGAGCAGTACTTC. The chain couples TRBV19 to TRBJ2-7; D call uncertain. The CDR3 totals 13 residues. The germline V gene has CDR1 LNHDA and CDR2 SQIVND (reference sequence). Trimming cost V 6 bases and J 1 base, with 10 bases left between them. The complete variable domain, with remaining parts taken from reference TRBV19 and TRBJ2-7, reads DGGITQSPKYLFRKEGQNVTLSCEQNLNHDAMYWYRQDPGQGLRLIYYSQIVNDFQKGDIAEGYSVSREKKESFPLTVTSAQKNPTAFYLCASSLPRSYEQYFGPGTRLTVT.

By share, this clonotype ranks as medium-sized. J is TRBJ2-5 and V is TRBV7-3; 8 nucleotides align to TRBD1. The trim removed 5 bases at V and 4 bases at J, leaving 24 bases unmatched. Germline V gene sequence: CDR1 SGHTA, CDR2 FQGTGA. The length of the CDR3 is 20 residues. This CDR3 is CASSRFPPGQGGSTGETQYF. The CDR3 bases are TGTGCCAGCAGCCGATTCCCCCCCGGACAGGGAGGCTCGACGGGAGAGACCCAGTACTTC.

This clonotype is labeled medium-sized. The CDR3 sequence: CATTTPTGRAGTEAFF. In DNA form, the CDR3 reads TGTGCCACGACCACTCCGACAGGGCGTGCTGGCACTGAAGCTTTCTTT. The rearrangement uses TRBV28 and TRBJ1-1, with 7 nucleotides matching TRBD1. V shed 10 bases, J shed 4 bases, and the junction held 18 bases outside the gene matches. CDR3 size: 16 residues. Germline V lookup: CDR1 MDHEN, CDR2 SYDVKM.

This clonotype is classed as medium-sized. The rearrangement joins TRBV28 to TRBJ2-1; D uncertain. The CDR3 runs to 13 residues. The germline V gene encodes CDR1 MDHEN and CDR2 SYDVKM. The germline V and J ends were trimmed by 2 bases and 8 bases, with 10 bases remaining between them. DNA of the CDR3: TGTGCCAGCAGTTTAAACCAGTACCATGAGCAGTTCTTC. Protein: CASSLNQYHEQFF. The variable domain in full, completed from reference TRBV28 and TRBJ2-1, reads DVKVTQSSRYLVKRTGEKVFLECVQDMDHENMFWYRQDPGLGLRLIYFSYDVKMKEKGDIPEGYSVSREKKERFSLILESASTNQTSMYLCASSLNQYHEQFFGPGTRLTVL.

Judged by abundance, this clonotype is large (0.1 to 1%). This rearrangement joins TRBV19 to TRBJ2-7; perhaps TRBD2 as D (6 bases). The CDR3 contains 13 residues. V was cut by 3 bases and J by 4 bases, with 10 bases left in between. Per germline, CDR1 LNHDA and CDR2 SQIVND (reference sequence). In DNA form, the CDR3 reads TGTGCCAGTAGTATGGGACTTTTTTACGAGCAGTACTTC. It is translated as CASSMGLFYEQYF.

As for this clonotype: Germline and junction disagree at one end, which may indicate a read error. The chain carries TRBV20-1 and TRBJ2-6; the match to TRBD2 covers 9 bases. Germline-derived CDR1 and CDR2 are DFQATT and SNEGSKA (reference sequence). The CDR3 spans 17 residues. The CDR3 DNA is TGCAGTGCTAAGTATGGACTAGCGAACACTGGGGCCAGCGTCCTGACTTTC. It codes for CSAKYGLANTGASVLTF.

This clonotype is labeled as large. The chain recombines TRBV27 with TRBJ2-2, with D hard to call. This CDR3 spans 15 amino acids. Between the trimmed V and J ends, which lost 2 bases and 2 bases, there was a span of 9 bases. Per the germline V gene, CDR1 is MNHEY and CDR2 is SMNVEV (reference sequence). The CDR3 bases are TGTGCCAGCAGTTTAGTTGCAGTCAACACCGGGGAGCTGTTTTTT. It yields the protein CASSLVAVNTGELFF.

This clonotype is categorized as medium-sized (0.01 to 0.1%). CDR3 loop: CSARDVGLTEAFF. The CDR3 DNA reads as TGCAGTGCTAGAGATGTCGGCCTCACTGAAGCTTTCTTT. The gene calls are TRBV20-1 and TRBJ1-1; the D is unclear. The V and J ends lost 0 bases and 4 bases respectively, with 9 bases between them. The V gene's germline CDR1 is DFQATT and CDR2 SNEGSKA (reference sequence). The CDR3 length is 13 residues.

By share, this clonotype counts as large. This chain links TRBV25-1 with TRBJ2-6; D call uncertain. The germline V gene has CDR1 MGHDK and CDR2 SYGVNS. Trimming removed 0 bases from V and 0 bases from J, with 6 bases in between. This CDR3 is 16 amino acids long. As DNA, the CDR3 is TGTGCCAGCAGTGAATACTCTCTCTCTGGGGCCAACGTCCTGACTTTC. Translation gives CASSEYSLSGANVLTF. Combining the CDR3 with reference TRBV25-1 and TRBJ2-6 gives the whole variable domain EADIYQTPRYLVIGTGKKITLECSQTMGHDKMYWYQQDPGMELHLIHYSYGVNSTEKGDLSSESTVSRIRTEHFPLTLESARPSHTSQYLCASSEYSLSGANVLTFGAGSRLTVL.

By sample share, this clonotype is large. The chain employs TRBV27 and TRBJ2-1, with 8 bases matching TRBD2. The V segment lost 3 bases and the J segment 7 bases; nucleotides outside the gene matches: 8. This CDR3 is built from 15 residues. Germline loops: CDR1 MNHEY, CDR2 SMNVEV (reference sequence). The chain's CDR3 is CASSFGGLEGNEQFF. The CDR3 DNA sequence: TGTGCCAGCAGTTTTGGGGGACTAGAAGGAAATGAGCAGTTCTTC.

By sample fraction, this clonotype is large. J is TRBJ2-5 and V is TRBV20-1, with D tentatively TRBD1 (6 bases). CDR1 is DFQATT and CDR2 is SNEGSKA in the germline V gene (reference sequence). This CDR3 region has 15 residues. Trimming removed 5 bases from V and 4 bases from J, with 20 bases in between. The CDR3, as DNA: TGCAGTGCTCGCCCAATCCTAACAGGGTCAGAGACCCAGTACTTC. It specifies CSARPILTGSETQYF.

In its sample, this clonotype is medium-sized. The chain employs TRBV20-1 and TRBJ2-7; D may be TRBD2 (5 bases). This CDR3 contains 11 residues. In germline, CDR1 is DFQATT, CDR2 SNEGSKA (reference sequence). Deletions cut 6 bases from V and 3 bases from J, with 9 bases between. CDR3 in amino acids: CSATDYYEQYF. CDR3 sequence (DNA): TGCAGTGCCACAGACTACTACGAGCAGTACTTC.

In this sample, this clonotype is large. The chain carries TRBV20-1 and TRBJ2-1; 11 bases align to TRBD1. CDR1 is DFQATT, CDR2 SNEGSKA, per germline (reference sequence). Trimming at V came to 1 base and at J to 8 bases, leaving 10 bases not matched to a gene. CDR3 size: 16 residues. The CDR3 sequence: CSARVDRGQGVHEQFF. CDR3 DNA: TGCAGTGCTAGAGTTGATAGGGGACAGGGGGTCCATGAGCAGTTCTTC.